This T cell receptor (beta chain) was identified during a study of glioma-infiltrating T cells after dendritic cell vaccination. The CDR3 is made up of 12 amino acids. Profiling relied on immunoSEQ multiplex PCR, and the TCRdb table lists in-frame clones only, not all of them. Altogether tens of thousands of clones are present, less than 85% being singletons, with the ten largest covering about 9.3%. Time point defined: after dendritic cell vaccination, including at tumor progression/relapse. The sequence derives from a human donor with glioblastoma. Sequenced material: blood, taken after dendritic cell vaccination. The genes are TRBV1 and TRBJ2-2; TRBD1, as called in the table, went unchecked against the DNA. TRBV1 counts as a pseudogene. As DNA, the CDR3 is TGCACCAGTAACAGGGTCACCGGGGAGCTGTTTTTT. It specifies CTSNRVTGELFF.